The 25 T cell receptor beta chains given below trace back to one sample, sequenced in a study of cytomegalovirus exposure and HLA in healthy donors. TCRdb's table, derived via immunoSEQ multiplex PCR, lists solely in-frame clones and lacks some. The sample has fewer than 200,000 clones; about 90% are singletons. Material: PBMCs. These receptors all come from a woman between 18 and 30 years old in good health and CMV-seropositive.

V and J are TRBV4-3 and TRBJ2-6; TRBD1 matches 12 bases. V gave up 4 bases and J gave up 0 bases; unmatched junction bases: 10. Germline V gene sequence: CDR1 LGHNA, CDR2 YSLEER. The CDR3 runs 20 residues. CDR3 sequence: CASSLGTGGTIGSGANVLTF. Here the CDR3 DNA reads TGCGCCAGCAGCCTCGGGACAGGGGGCACGATAGGCTCTGGGGCCAACGTCCTGACTTTC.

The V and J genes are TRBV5-8 and TRBJ1-2; 7 positions agree with TRBD1. There are 14 residues in the CDR3. The V and J ends lost 1 base and 4 bases, in that order; junction bases with no gene match: 4. Germline V lookup: CDR1 SGHTS, CDR2 YDEGEE. CDR3 loop: CASSLTGQIYGYTF. For the CDR3, the DNA is TGTGCCAGCAGCTTGACGGGACAGATCTATGGCTACACCTTC.

J is TRBJ2-7 and V is TRBV5-4; the D is unclear. The CDR3 has 13 amino acids. Trimming removed 4 bases from V and 1 base from J, with 9 bases in between. Germline assignment: CDR1 SGHNT and CDR2 YYREEE (reference sequence). The CDR3 loop reads CASSPLGSYEQYF. CDR3 nucleotides: TGTGCCAGCAGCCCTCTAGGTTCCTACGAGCAGTACTTC.

This chain uses TRBV7-2 with TRBJ2-7; possible D gene TRBD2, 7 bases. V was trimmed by 4 bases and J by 6 bases, leaving 16 bases between them. The germline gives CDR1 SGHTA, CDR2 FQGNSA. CDR3 size: 14 residues. CDR3 nucleotides: TGTGCCAGCAGCTGGCAAGGACTAGGGGGCGAGCAGTACTTC. Translating it yields CASSWQGLGGEQYF.

The chain uses TRBV2 and TRBJ1-3; 12 nucleotides match TRBD1. The V gene end was trimmed by 5 bases and the J gene end by 1 base; junction bases not matched to a gene: 3. Germline V gene data show CDR1 as SNHLY and CDR2 as FYNNEI. CDR3 length equals 16 residues. The CDR3 is CASSLGQGASGNTIYF. CDR3 nucleotides: TGTGCCAGCAGTTTGGGACAGGGGGCTTCTGGAAACACCATATATTTT.

This sequence joins TRBV10-2 and TRBJ1-3, with 7 bases matching TRBD1. The CDR3 totals 16 residues. Germline V CDR1 and CDR2: WSHSY, SAAADI. V was pared by 2 bases and J by 4 bases, with 8 bases of the junction left unmatched. CDR3 nucleotides: TGCGCCAGCAGTGAGAGGGACAGATTCACAGGAAACACCATATATTTT. As protein: CASSERDRFTGNTIYF.

The chain couples TRBV6-1 to TRBJ2-7; D is possibly TRBD1 (5 bases). The CDR3 has 14 residues. V lost 10 bases to trimming and J lost 13 bases, with 29 bases between them. CDR1 and CDR2 from the germline V gene are MNHNS and SASEGT. The CDR3 DNA reads as TGTGCCACCTCTGGTGGGGCGCACTCCACCTCCTTATACTTC. This codes for CATSGGAHSTSLYF.

This rearrangement joins TRBV4-1 to TRBJ2-1; TRBD2 aligns across 8 bases. Germline CDR1 and CDR2: MGHRA and YSYEKL. The CDR3 covers 18 residues. Trimming removed 0 bases from V and 0 bases from J; junction bases left unmatched: 7. The CDR3 reads CASSQEGPSGSSYNEQFF. As DNA, the CDR3 is TGCGCCAGCAGCCAAGAGGGGCCCAGCGGGAGCTCCTACAATGAGCAGTTCTTC.

V usage is TRBV19 and J usage is TRBJ1-1; D gene ambiguous. Germline assignment: CDR1 LNHDA and CDR2 SQIVND (reference sequence). V lost 0 bases, J lost 0 bases, and 5 bases lay in between. This CDR3 has 14 amino acids. CDR3 loop: CASSIDLLNTEAFF. The CDR3 DNA reads as TGTGCCAGTAGTATAGATCTATTGAACACTGAAGCTTTCTTT.

This rearrangement joins TRBV28 to TRBJ1-3; D unresolved. Germline CDR1 reads MDHEN; CDR2 reads SYDVKM. CDR3 length: 13 amino acids. The V gene lost 4 bases and the J gene lost 8 bases, with 12 bases spanning the gap. In DNA, the CDR3 is TGTGCCAGCAGTTGGGAGCACCGGGACACCATATATTTT. This sequence encodes CASSWEHRDTIYF.

The J gene is TRBJ2-3, the V gene TRBV6-1; 12 bases match TRBD2. Germline CDR1 and CDR2: MNHNS and SASEGT. CDR3 length equals 17 residues. V was clipped by 4 bases and J by 0 bases; unmatched bases: 5. CDR3 DNA: TGTGCCAGCAGTGGGCTAGCGGGAGGGTTCAGCACAGATACGCAGTATTTT. Protein sequence: CASSGLAGGFSTDTQYF.

This chain uses TRBV2 with TRBJ2-2, with D tentatively TRBD2 (6 bases). V shed 10 bases and J shed 3 bases, with 15 bases lying between them. The length of the CDR3 is 14 residues. In germline, CDR1 is SNHLY, CDR2 FYNNEI. The CDR3 DNA follows: TGTGCCACCCACAGTTCGGGGGACACCGGGGAGCTGTTTTTT. Residues: CATHSSGDTGELFF.

This rearrangement joins TRBV6-5 to TRBJ1-6; possibly TRBD1 for D (6 bases). CDR1 and CDR2 from the germline V gene are MNHEY and SVGAGI. The V and J ends lost 6 bases and 3 bases respectively, with 12 bases between them. The CDR3 is made up of 15 amino acids. The chain's CDR3 is CASSPTDSYNSPLHF. CDR3 DNA: TGTGCCAGCAGCCCTACGGACAGCTATAATTCACCCCTCCACTTT.

The chain combines TRBV6-1 with TRBJ1-2; D possibly corresponds to TRBD1 (5 bases). Trimming removed 2 bases from V and 7 bases from J, with 11 bases in between. This CDR3 has 13 residues. CDR1 MNHNS and CDR2 SASEGT come from the germline V gene. CDR3 sequence: CASSELPGGGYTF. The CDR3 region has the DNA TGTGCCAGCAGTGAACTCCCCGGGGGTGGCTACACCTTC.

This clone was detected only a few times. The chain recombines TRBV2 with TRBJ1-1, with TRBD1 as a possible D gene (5 bases). This CDR3 contains 15 residues. The V end lost 7 bases, the J end lost 0 bases, and 15 bases lay between the germline ends. Germline V gives CDR1 SNHLY, CDR2 FYNNEI. The CDR3 sequence: CASTRLAGMNTEAFF. The CDR3 DNA reads as TGTGCCAGCACCCGATTGGCAGGGATGAACACTGAAGCTTTCTTT.

The V and J genes are TRBV14 and TRBJ2-1; 8 positions agree with TRBD2. Germline-derived CDR1 and CDR2 are SGHDN and FVKESK. The CDR3 runs to 17 residues. V lost 1 base to trimming and J lost 4 bases; unmatched junction nucleotides: 9. The DNA of the CDR3 is TGTGCCAGCAGCCAAGGGCGGGGACTAGGCCATTACAATGAGCAGTTCTTC. Translating gives CASSQGRGLGHYNEQFF.

The chain has TRBV5-1 and TRBJ2-5, with TRBD1 identical over 8 bases. V lost 3 bases to trimming and J lost 5 bases; unmatched junction nucleotides: 9. The CDR3 is made up of 15 amino acids. CDR1 is SGHRS and CDR2 is YFSETQ in the germline V gene. The chain's CDR3 is CASSSVDRDRETQYF. CDR3 nucleotides: TGCGCCAGCAGCTCCGTGGACAGGGATCGGGAGACCCAGTACTTC.

The chain recombines TRBV5-1 with TRBJ2-2; possible D gene TRBD1, 6 bases. V shed 2 bases and J shed 6 bases, with 11 bases lying between them. The length of the CDR3 is 14 residues. Germline CDR1 SGHRS, CDR2 YFSETQ. CDR3 in amino acids: CASSFLQGSGELFF. The DNA of the CDR3 is TGCGCCAGCAGCTTCCTACAGGGTTCCGGGGAGCTGTTTTTT.

The chain employs TRBV7-6 and TRBJ1-3, with D perhaps matching TRBD1 (6 bases). Trimming left V 3 bases short and J 8 bases short, with 14 bases between. CDR1 and CDR2 (germline): SGHVS, FNYEAQ. This CDR3 is 14 amino acids long. As DNA, the CDR3 is TGTGCCAGCAGCTTCAGACAGGATCTGGACACCATATATTTT. Residues: CASSFRQDLDTIYF.

This clone was recorded once. V usage is TRBV19 and J usage is TRBJ1-5; D remains unclear. CDR1 and CDR2 (germline): LNHDA, SQIVND (reference sequence). This CDR3 is built from 15 residues. The ends were cut back, 5 bases at V and 7 bases at J, with 18 bases in the middle. As DNA, the CDR3 is TGTGCCAGTAGTGACCAGGACTCCTCGGGGCAGCCCCAGCATTTT. This translates into CASSDQDSSGQPQHF.

This chain connects TRBV7-9 to TRBJ2-5; 9 nucleotides match TRBD2. This CDR3 has 14 amino acids. Germline CDR1 reads SEHNR; CDR2 reads FQNEAQ (reference sequence). Germline trimming cut 5 bases from V and 5 bases from J; bases unmatched to any gene: 6. The CDR3 protein is CASSPGLAKETQYF. CDR3 nucleotide sequence: TGTGCCAGCAGCCCGGGACTAGCTAAGGAGACCCAGTACTTC. The full variable domain, its missing parts supplied by reference TRBV7-9 and TRBJ2-5, is DTGVSQNPRHKITKRGQNVTFRCDPISEHNRLYWYRQTLGQGPEFLTYFQNEAQLEKSRLLSDRFSAERPKGSFSTLEIQRTEQGDSAMYLCASSPGLAKETQYFGPGTRLLVL.

This chain links TRBV29-1 with TRBJ1-1; D gene unclear. This CDR3 contains 14 residues. Germline assignment: CDR1 SQVTM and CDR2 ANQGSEA. Trimming took 0 bases from V and 3 from J, leaving 11 bases between them. The DNA of the CDR3 is TGCAGCGTTGAAGATCCGGGCGGGTACACTGAAGCTTTCTTT. Its translation: CSVEDPGGYTEAFF.

The V gene is TRBV29-1, the J gene TRBJ1-2, with 11 positions matching TRBD1. Germline V gene lookup returns CDR1 SQVTM and CDR2 ANQGSEA. Losses at the gene ends were 5 bases for V and 7 bases for J; bases not matched to a gene: 9. The CDR3 is 14 amino acids. In DNA, the CDR3 is TGCAGCGTTACCGGACAGGGGGCTTTCGGTGGCTACACCTTC. Its protein is CSVTGQGAFGGYTF. The complete variable domain, with remaining parts taken from reference TRBV29-1 and TRBJ1-2, reads SAVISQKPSRDICQRGTSLTIQCQVDSQVTMMFWYRQQPGQSLTLIATANQGSEATYESGFVIDKFPISRPNLTFSTLTVSNMSPEDSSIYLCSVTGQGAFGGYTFGSGTRLTVV.

The chain is built from TRBV5-1 and TRBJ2-2; TRBD1 agrees at 11 bases. J lost 5 bases, V lost 4 bases, and 7 bases had no gene match. There are 16 residues in the CDR3. Germline values: CDR1 SGHRS, CDR2 YFSETQ. CDR3 sequence reads: CASSPRTGGETGELFF. The CDR3 DNA reads as TGCGCCAGCAGCCCAAGGACAGGGGGCGAAACCGGGGAGCTGTTTTTT.

V and J are TRBV18 and TRBJ1-4, with a possible D match to TRBD1 (6 bases). V gave up 4 bases and J gave up 8 bases, with 14 bases separating them. Germline lookup yields CDR1 KGHSH and CDR2 LQKENI. This CDR3 is built from 14 residues. In nucleotides, the CDR3 is TGTGCCAGCTCACTACAGGGTGGGGCAGAAAAACTGTTTTTT. Translating gives CASSLQGGAEKLFF.